The rows below give T cell receptor beta chains drawn from one sample of a study of blood T cell repertoires in COVID-19. Profiling relied on immunoSEQ multiplex PCR, and the TCRdb table lists in-frame clones only, not all of them. The data hold about 190,000 clones, with 80% observed a single time. Sequenced input: peripheral blood. Receptors were obtained from a man aged 60 to 69 with acute or convalescent COVID-19. Both conserved end residues are part of each CDR3. A D gene is named only where the DNA matches it firmly. Clone size is not always given. Where it is, it says once, few, many or a class for expanded clones.

clone size: -
CDR3 length: 16
J gene: TRBJ1-2
D gene: TRBD1
V gene: TRBV14
CDR3 DNA: TGTGCCAGCAGCCAAGGGGCTCAGGGGGCCAACTATGGCTACACCTTC
CDR3 protein: CASSQGAQGANYGYTF

clone size: -
CDR3 length: 16
J gene: TRBJ2-1
D gene: TRBD2
V gene: TRBV6-2/TRBV6-3
CDR3 DNA: TGTGCCAGCAGTTACGGTCTAGCGGGATCCTACAATGAGCAGTTCTTC
CDR3 protein: CASSYGLAGSYNEQFF

clone size: -
CDR3 length: 16
J gene: TRBJ1-2
D gene: -
V gene: TRBV6-2/TRBV6-3
CDR3 DNA: TGTGCCAGCAGTTACGTCCCGGACAAAGGCGGCTATGGCTACACCTTC
CDR3 protein: CASSYVPDKGGYGYTF

clone size: -
CDR3 length: 15
J gene: TRBJ2-3
D gene: TRBD2
V gene: TRBV3-1/TRBV3-2
CDR3 DNA: TGTGCCAGCAGCCAAGTAGCGGGGAGCACAGATACGCAGTATTTT
CDR3 protein: CASSQVAGSTDTQYF

clone size: once
CDR3 length: 14
J gene: TRBJ1-1
D gene: TRBD1
V gene: TRBV10-2
CDR3 DNA: TGCGCCAGCACCCTTTCACAGGGGGCTGGTGAAGCTTTCTTT
CDR3 protein: CASTLSQGAGEAFF

clone size: -
CDR3 length: 17
J gene: TRBJ2-3
D gene: TRBD2
V gene: TRBV11-2
CDR3 DNA: TGTGCCAGCAGCCCACGACTAGCGGGGTCTAGCACAGATACGCAGTATTTT
CDR3 protein: CASSPRLAGSSTDTQYF

clone size: -
CDR3 length: 15
J gene: TRBJ1-3
D gene: -
V gene: TRBV19
CDR3 DNA: TGTGCCAGTAGTATGGTCGCAGGGACTGGAAACACCATATATTTT
CDR3 protein: CASSMVAGTGNTIYF

clone size: -
CDR3 length: 18
J gene: TRBJ1-5
D gene: -
V gene: TRBV6-1
CDR3 DNA: TGTGCCAGCAGTGAAAACGTGGGGTTCGGGGAGGGAGATCAGCCCCAGCATTTT
CDR3 protein: CASSENVGFGEGDQPQHF

clone size: -
CDR3 length: 16
J gene: TRBJ2-2
D gene: TRBD2
V gene: TRBV9
CDR3 DNA: TGTGCCAGCAGCGTAGGACGACTAGCGGGCACCGGGGAGCTGTTTTTT
CDR3 protein: CASSVGRLAGTGELFF

clone size: -
CDR3 length: 15
J gene: TRBJ2-1
D gene: TRBD2
V gene: TRBV6-2/TRBV6-3
CDR3 DNA: TGTGCCAGCAGTTACAAGGCTAGCGGGGGGAATGAGCAGTTCTTC
CDR3 protein: CASSYKASGGNEQFF

clone size: -
CDR3 length: 17
J gene: TRBJ2-7
D gene: TRBD1
V gene: TRBV5-1
CDR3 DNA: TGCGCCAGCAGCCCGCGGACAGGGGGCTTGAGCTCCTACGAGCAGTACTTC
CDR3 protein: CASSPRTGGLSSYEQYF

clone size: few
CDR3 length: 15
J gene: TRBJ1-3
D gene: -
V gene: TRBV18
CDR3 DNA: TGTGCCAGCTCGTATGACTGGAGCTCTGGAAACACCATATATTTT
CDR3 protein: CASSYDWSSGNTIYF

clone size: -
CDR3 length: 12
J gene: TRBJ1-1
D gene: TRBD1
V gene: TRBV29-1
CDR3 DNA: TGCAGCGTTGGGGACAGGGTTGATGAAGCTTTCTTT
CDR3 protein: CSVGDRVDEAFF

clone size: -
CDR3 length: 16
J gene: TRBJ2-1
D gene: TRBD2
V gene: TRBV5-1
CDR3 DNA: TGCGCCAGCAGCTTACCCCCGGGACTAGGGCTCAATGAGCAGTTCTTC
CDR3 protein: CASSLPPGLGLNEQFF

clone size: -
CDR3 length: 13
J gene: TRBJ2-7
D gene: TRBD1
V gene: TRBV27
CDR3 DNA: TGTGCCAGCAGTCTGGGACAGGGCGTCGAGCAGTACTTC
CDR3 protein: CASSLGQGVEQYF

clone size: few
CDR3 length: 14
J gene: TRBJ1-5
D gene: -
V gene: TRBV29-1
CDR3 DNA: TGCAGCGTTGCTAACCATGATAGCAATCAGCCCCAGCATTTT
CDR3 protein: CSVANHDSNQPQHF

clone size: -
CDR3 length: 14
J gene: TRBJ1-5
D gene: TRBD1
V gene: TRBV11-2
CDR3 DNA: TGTGCCAGCAGCCAAGACAGGGTAGGTCAGCCCCAGCATTTT
CDR3 protein: CASSQDRVGQPQHF

clone size: -
CDR3 length: 14
J gene: TRBJ2-2
D gene: -
V gene: TRBV24-1
CDR3 DNA: TGTGCCACCAGTGGATTGGGGGGAACCGGGGAGCTGTTTTTT
CDR3 protein: CATSGLGGTGELFF

clone size: -
CDR3 length: 13
J gene: TRBJ2-1
D gene: -
V gene: TRBV6-5
CDR3 DNA: TGTGCCAGCAGACCACCAGGGTTAGATGAGCAGTTCTTC
CDR3 protein: CASRPPGLDEQFF

clone size: -
CDR3 length: 16
J gene: TRBJ1-2
D gene: TRBD1
V gene: TRBV2
CDR3 DNA: TGTGCCAGCACCAGGACAGGCACCGGGTCTAACTATGGCTACACCTTC
CDR3 protein: CASTRTGTGSNYGYTF

clone size: few
CDR3 length: 19
J gene: TRBJ2-5
D gene: TRBD2
V gene: TRBV11-2
CDR3 DNA: TGTGCCAGCAGCTTAGCGATTTCGACTAGCGGGAGCTTAAAGGAGACCCAGTACTTC
CDR3 protein: CASSLAISTSGSLKETQYF

clone size: -
CDR3 length: 12
J gene: TRBJ2-5
D gene: -
V gene: TRBV2
CDR3 DNA: TGTGCCAGCAGTGAGCAGTCAGAGACCCAGTACTTC
CDR3 protein: CASSEQSETQYF

clone size: -
CDR3 length: 13
J gene: TRBJ1-1
D gene: -
V gene: TRBV6-5
CDR3 DNA: TGTGCCAGCAGTTACTCCCTGGGGAGGGAAGCTTTCTTT
CDR3 protein: CASSYSLGREAFF

clone size: -
CDR3 length: 13
J gene: TRBJ1-5
D gene: -
V gene: TRBV12-3/TRBV12-4
CDR3 DNA: TGTGCCAGCAGTTTGACTGGCAATCAGCCCCAGCATTTT
CDR3 protein: CASSLTGNQPQHF

clone size: -
CDR3 length: 14
J gene: TRBJ1-4
D gene: -
V gene: TRBV6-2/TRBV6-3
CDR3 DNA: TGTGCCAGCAGTTTATATGCAACTAATGAAAAACTGTTTTTT
CDR3 protein: CASSLYATNEKLFF

clone size: -
CDR3 length: 12
J gene: TRBJ2-5
D gene: -
V gene: TRBV5-6
CDR3 DNA: TGTGCCAGCAGCTTGGGCCGGGAGACCCAGTACTTC
CDR3 protein: CASSLGRETQYF

clone size: -
CDR3 length: 15
J gene: TRBJ2-1
D gene: -
V gene: TRBV9
CDR3 DNA: TGTGCCAGCAGCGTAGGGGCTTTAACCTACAATGAGCAGTTCTTC
CDR3 protein: CASSVGALTYNEQFF

clone size: -
CDR3 length: 16
J gene: TRBJ1-4
D gene: TRBD1
V gene: TRBV18
CDR3 DNA: TGTGCCAGCTCACCAAGGACAGGGGGAGGTTATGAAAAACTGTTTTTT
CDR3 protein: CASSPRTGGGYEKLFF

clone size: -
CDR3 length: 15
J gene: TRBJ2-1
D gene: TRBD2
V gene: TRBV27
CDR3 DNA: TGTGCCAGCACCGAGGATAGCGGGAGGGCCAATGAGCAGTTCTTC
CDR3 protein: CASTEDSGRANEQFF

clone size: -
CDR3 length: 14
J gene: TRBJ1-4
D gene: -
V gene: TRBV7-2
CDR3 DNA: TGTGCCAGCAGCCCCCGGGGTGGAGGGGAAAAACTGTTTTTT
CDR3 protein: CASSPRGGGEKLFF

clone size: few
CDR3 length: 14
J gene: TRBJ1-2
D gene: TRBD1
V gene: TRBV4-3
CDR3 DNA: TGCGCCAGCAGCCAAGGACAGGGGGCTTATGGCTACACCTTC
CDR3 protein: CASSQGQGAYGYTF

clone size: -
CDR3 length: 16
J gene: TRBJ1-2
D gene: TRBD1
V gene: TRBV4-3
CDR3 DNA: TGCGCCAGCAGCCATTCCTTAGGGACAGGGACAGGAGGGTACACCTTC
CDR3 protein: CASSHSLGTGTGGYTF

clone size: -
CDR3 length: 13
J gene: TRBJ2-1
D gene: -
V gene: TRBV6-5
CDR3 DNA: TGTGCCAGCAGTAGACTAGACGGCAATGAGCAGTTCTTC
CDR3 protein: CASSRLDGNEQFF

clone size: -
CDR3 length: 14
J gene: TRBJ2-5
D gene: -
V gene: TRBV5-1
CDR3 DNA: TGCGCCAGCAGCTTGGGGGGAGATCAAGAGACCCAGTACTTC
CDR3 protein: CASSLGGDQETQYF

clone size: -
CDR3 length: 14
J gene: TRBJ1-1
D gene: TRBD1
V gene: TRBV10-3
CDR3 DNA: TGTGCCATCAACGGACAGGGTCGGAACACTGAAGCTTTCTTT
CDR3 protein: CAINGQGRNTEAFF

clone size: -
CDR3 length: 14
J gene: TRBJ2-3
D gene: -
V gene: TRBV10-3
CDR3 DNA: TGTGCCATCAGTGATAACGGGGAGGCGGATACGCAGTATTTT
CDR3 protein: CAISDNGEADTQYF

clone size: -
CDR3 length: 13
J gene: TRBJ2-2
D gene: -
V gene: TRBV6-2/TRBV6-3
CDR3 DNA: TGTGCCAGCAGTACAGGGAACACCGGGGAGCTGTTTTTT
CDR3 protein: CASSTGNTGELFF

clone size: few
CDR3 length: 17
J gene: TRBJ1-5
D gene: TRBD1
V gene: TRBV19
CDR3 DNA: TGTGCCAGTAGTATTCTTTTCTGGCAGGGGGCTAATCAGCCCCAGCATTTT
CDR3 protein: CASSILFWQGANQPQHF